This TCR beta chain was captured in a study of shared clonotypes between healthy human individuals. V was cut by 1 base and J by 6 bases, with 7 bases left in between. Germline CDR1 and CDR2: SEHNR and FQNEAQ (reference sequence). The CDR3 runs 13 residues. Per the authors' pipeline: ImmunoSEQ sequences covered only the junction and lacked quality scores; filtering therefore differed. Assay: immunoSEQ multiplex PCR; the TCRdb copy retains only in-frame clones and omits some. Clonal size and the V and J genes are those of that table, whereas D and trimming came from the DNA. The repertoire consists of about 120,000 clones, with approximately 70% occurring once and the leading ten covering roughly a quarter.

Sample: memory CD8+ T cells sorted from blood. Subset indicated: CD45RO+ cells pooled with CCR7-negative TemRA cells. The sequence was obtained from a woman under 40 in good health. The chain joins TRBV7-9 to TRBJ2-1; D gene uncertain. In DNA form, the CDR3 reads TGTGCCAGCAGCTTAGACAAAAGCAATGAGCAGTTCTTC. Translated: CASSLDKSNEQFF.